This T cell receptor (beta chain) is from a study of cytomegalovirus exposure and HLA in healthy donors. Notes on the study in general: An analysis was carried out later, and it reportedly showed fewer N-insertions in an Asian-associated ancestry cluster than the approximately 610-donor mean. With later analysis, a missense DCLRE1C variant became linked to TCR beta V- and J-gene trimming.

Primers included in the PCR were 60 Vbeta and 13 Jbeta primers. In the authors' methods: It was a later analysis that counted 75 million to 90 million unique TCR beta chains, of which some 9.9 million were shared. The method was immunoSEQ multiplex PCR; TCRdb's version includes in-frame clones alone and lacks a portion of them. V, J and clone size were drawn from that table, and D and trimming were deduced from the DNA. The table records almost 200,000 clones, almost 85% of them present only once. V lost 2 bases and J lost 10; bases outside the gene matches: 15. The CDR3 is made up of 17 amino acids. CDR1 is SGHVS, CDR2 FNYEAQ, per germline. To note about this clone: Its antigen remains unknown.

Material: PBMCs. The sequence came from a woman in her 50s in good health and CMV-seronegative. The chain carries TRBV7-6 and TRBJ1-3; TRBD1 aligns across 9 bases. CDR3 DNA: TGTGCCAGCAGCTTACAACCCCGACAGGGGGGGTCTGATACCATATATTTT. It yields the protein CASSLQPRQGGSDTIYF.